This TCR beta chain was captured by sequencing in a study of vaccination effects on CD4 cells after COVID-19. Whole-study results and caveats: Whether induced by infection or by vaccine, clones showed marked clonal contraction late after vaccination.

In its sample, this clone was seen a few times. Its cognate antigen is unknown. TCRdb's copy holds only in-frame clones and misses some; the assay was immunoSEQ multiplex PCR. The sample contains fewer than 55,000 clones, just over 70% of which appear only once. Researchers isolated CD4+ T cells once approximately eleven days of culture had elapsed. Each participant was administered two doses of either the BNT162b2 or the mRNA-1273 vaccine. Trimming took off 5 bases at V and 11 bases at J, with 13 bases between the two ends. The CDR3 spans 12 residues. Germline lookup yields CDR1 SNHLY and CDR2 FYNNEI.

This rearrangement joins TRBV2 to TRBJ1-5; no clear D gene. This TCR came from a human donor who received a COVID-19 vaccine. The material sequenced was CD4+ T cells from PBMCs cultured without peptide, taken after COVID-19 vaccination. The CDR3 DNA sequence: TGTGCCAGCAGTCAAGAAATGGGGACCCAGCATTTT. It is translated as CASSQEMGTQHF.